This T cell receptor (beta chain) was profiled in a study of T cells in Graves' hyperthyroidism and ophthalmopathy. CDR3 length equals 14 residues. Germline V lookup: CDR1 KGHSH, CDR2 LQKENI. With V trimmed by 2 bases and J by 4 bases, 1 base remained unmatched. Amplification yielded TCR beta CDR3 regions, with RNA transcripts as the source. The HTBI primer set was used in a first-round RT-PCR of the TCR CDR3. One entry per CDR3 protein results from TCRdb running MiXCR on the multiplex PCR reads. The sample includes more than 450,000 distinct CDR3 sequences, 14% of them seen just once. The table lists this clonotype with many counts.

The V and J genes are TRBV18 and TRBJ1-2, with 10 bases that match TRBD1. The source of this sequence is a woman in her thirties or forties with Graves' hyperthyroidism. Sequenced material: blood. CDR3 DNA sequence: TGTGCCAGCTCACCAGGGACAGGGGCCTATGGCTACACCTTC. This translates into CASSPGTGAYGYTF.